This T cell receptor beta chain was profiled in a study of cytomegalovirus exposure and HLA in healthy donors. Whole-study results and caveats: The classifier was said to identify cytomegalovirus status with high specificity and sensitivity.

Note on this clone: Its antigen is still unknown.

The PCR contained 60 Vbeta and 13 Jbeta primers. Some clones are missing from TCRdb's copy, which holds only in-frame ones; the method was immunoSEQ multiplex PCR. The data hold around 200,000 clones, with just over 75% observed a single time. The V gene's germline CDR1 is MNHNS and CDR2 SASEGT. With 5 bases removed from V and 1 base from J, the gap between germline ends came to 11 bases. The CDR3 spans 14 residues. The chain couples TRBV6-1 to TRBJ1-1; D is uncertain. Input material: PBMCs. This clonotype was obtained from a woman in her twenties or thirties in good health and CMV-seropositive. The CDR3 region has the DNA TGTGCCAGCAGTCCCACAACAACGAACACTGAAGCTTTCTTT. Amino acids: CASSPTTTNTEAFF.